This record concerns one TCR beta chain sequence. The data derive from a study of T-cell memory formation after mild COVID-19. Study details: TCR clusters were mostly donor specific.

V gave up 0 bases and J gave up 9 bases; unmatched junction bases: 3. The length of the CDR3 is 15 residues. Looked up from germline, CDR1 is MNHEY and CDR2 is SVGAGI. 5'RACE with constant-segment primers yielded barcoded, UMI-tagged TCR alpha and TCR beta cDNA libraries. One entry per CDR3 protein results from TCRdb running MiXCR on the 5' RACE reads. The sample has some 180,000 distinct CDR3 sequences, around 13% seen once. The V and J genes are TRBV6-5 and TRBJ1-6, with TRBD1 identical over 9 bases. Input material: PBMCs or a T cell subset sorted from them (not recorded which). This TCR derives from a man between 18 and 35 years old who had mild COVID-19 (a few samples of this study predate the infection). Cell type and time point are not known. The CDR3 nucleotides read TGTGCCAGCAGTTACTCGGGACAGGGTATTTCACCCCTCCACTTT. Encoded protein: CASSYSGQGISPLHF.